Below are 22 T cell receptor beta chains sequenced from a single sample in a study of T cells after posttransplantation cyclophosphamide. A marrow graft followed busulfan-fludarabine conditioning, with cyclophosphamide on days +3 and +4. The repertoire was sequenced with immunoSEQ multiplex PCR; TCRdb's copy has only in-frame clones and lacks some. There are around 21,000 clones in the sample; roughly 87% occur only once, and about 7% lies in the top ten. The starting material was PBMCs, obtained after allogeneic stem cell transplant with posttransplant cyclophosphamide. The receptors were gathered from a female patient aged 40-49 years who received an allogeneic stem cell transplant from a related donor, was CMV-positive, and had no GVHD. Some of the T cells may derive from the graft donor.

CDR3: CAISESQFSYEQYF. In nucleotides, the CDR3 is TGTGCCATCAGTGAGTCGCAGTTCTCCTACGAGCAGTACTTC. The chain combines TRBV10-3 with TRBJ2-7; D gene uncertain. V was pared by 0 bases and J by 0 bases, with 6 bases between. Per germline, CDR1 ENHRY and CDR2 SYGVKD. The CDR3 is 14 amino acids.

The J gene is TRBJ2-5, the V gene TRBV15; TRBD2 matches 8 bases. With V trimmed by 3 bases and J by 4 bases, 7 bases remained unmatched. The CDR3 is 15 residues long. Germline CDR1 is LNHNV and CDR2 is YYDKDF (reference sequence). CDR3 nucleotide sequence: TGTGCCACCAGCAGCCGAGCGGGGGAGGGAGAGACCCAGTACTTC. This gives the protein CATSSRAGEGETQYF.

V and J are TRBV29-1 and TRBJ2-5; the D gene is possibly TRBD2 (5 bases). The CDR3 runs to 14 residues. CDR1 is SQVTM and CDR2 is ANQGSEA in the germline V gene. V was trimmed by 8 bases and J by 5 bases, leaving 21 bases between them. In DNA form, the CDR3 reads TGCAGCCAGGTTGGCGGAGGAGTAATGGAGACCCAGTACTTC. The encoded protein is CSQVGGGVMETQYF.

This chain joins TRBV29-1 and TRBJ2-2; perhaps TRBD2 as D (5 bases). The V gene's germline CDR1 is SQVTM and CDR2 ANQGSEA. The V end lost 0 bases, the J end lost 0 bases, and 20 bases lay between the germline ends. This CDR3 region has 19 residues. The DNA for the CDR3 is TGCAGCGTTGAAGAAATTATCGAGCGGCCTACTCCGAACACCGGGGAGCTGTTTTTT. Its protein product is CSVEEIIERPTPNTGELFF.

The chain links TRBV21-1 to TRBJ2-7; the table's D gene call, TRBD2, was not cross checked with the DNA. TRBV21-1 counts as a pseudogene. The CDR3 sequence is 15 residues long. CDR3 amino acids: CASSPRGRTAYEQYF. Here the CDR3 DNA reads TGTGCCAGCAGCCCTCGAGGCCGAACCGCCTACGAGCAGTACTTC.

The chain recombines TRBV5-1 with TRBJ2-1; TRBD2 agrees at 8 bases. In germline, CDR1 is SGHRS, CDR2 YFSETQ. There are 14 residues in the CDR3. Germline trimming cut 3 bases from V and 8 bases from J; bases unmatched to any gene: 7. The CDR3 region has the DNA TGCGCCAGCAGCTGGATTAGCGGGAAGGATGAGCAGTTCTTC. Amino acids: CASSWISGKDEQFF. The variable domain in full, with the rest retrieved from reference TRBV5-1 and TRBJ2-1, is KAGVTQTPRYLIKTRGQQVTLSCSPISGHRSVSWYQQTPGQGLQFLFEYFSETQRNKGNFPGRFSGRQFSNSRSEMNVSTLELGDSALYLCASSWISGKDEQFFGPGTRLTVL.

The gene calls are TRBV5-3 and TRBJ2-5; TRBD2 matches at 7 bases. TRBV5-3 is identified as an open reading frame with a role that is uncertain. Unmatched junction bases numbered 10, after V lost 0 bases and J lost 5 bases. The CDR3 is 16 residues long. The CDR3 loop is CARSLGGGWSDETQYF. The CDR3 bases are TGTGCCAGAAGCTTGGGGGGGGGATGGAGCGATGAGACCCAGTACTTC.

V usage is TRBV10-3 and J usage is TRBJ1-1; 7 bases fit TRBD1. The CDR3 consists of 16 residues. Germline-derived CDR1 and CDR2 are ENHRY and SYGVKD. Trimming removed 2 bases from V and 3 bases from J; junction bases left unmatched: 9. The CDR3 bases are TGTGCCATCAGTGAGAAATACGGACAGGTGGACACTGAAGCTTTCTTT. This gives the protein CAISEKYGQVDTEAFF.

This clone showed up just a few times. The chain couples TRBV19 to TRBJ1-4, with 8 bases lining up with TRBD1. The CDR3 length is 12 residues. Germline-derived CDR1 and CDR2 are LNHDA and SQIVND (reference sequence). With V trimmed by 9 bases and J by 11 bases, 8 bases remained unmatched. The CDR3: CASRTGPEKLFF. The CDR3, as DNA: TGTGCCAGCCGGACAGGGCCAGAGAAACTGTTTTTT.

The rearrangement uses TRBV28 and TRBJ2-7; tentative D call: TRBD1 (5 bases). The CDR3 runs 14 residues. Trimming shortened V by 3 bases and J by 3 bases, and 12 bases separated the two germline ends. Germline assignment: CDR1 MDHEN and CDR2 SYDVKM. CDR3 nucleotide sequence: TGTGCCAGCAGTTTGTGGCAGGGATACTACGAGCAGTACTTC. It specifies CASSLWQGYYEQYF. Full variable domain (missing parts from reference TRBV28 and TRBJ2-7): DVKVTQSSRYLVKRTGEKVFLECVQDMDHENMFWYRQDPGLGLRLIYFSYDVKMKEKGDIPEGYSVSREKKERFSLILESASTNQTSMYLCASSLWQGYYEQYFGPGTRLTVT.

This clone appeared a few times. This chain uses TRBV5-8 with TRBJ1-4; D ambiguous. The germline gives CDR1 SGHTS, CDR2 YDEGEE. The CDR3 has 15 residues. The V end was cut by 4 bases, the J end by 5 bases, with 15 bases between. CDR3 sequence reads: CASSVAAAPNEKLFF. Written as DNA, the CDR3 is TGTGCCAGCAGCGTGGCTGCGGCGCCGAATGAAAAACTGTTTTTT.

The rearrangement uses TRBV7-9 and TRBJ2-5, with 9 bases that match TRBD2. V lost 8 bases to trimming and J lost 5 bases; unmatched junction nucleotides: 6. The CDR3 totals 13 residues. Germline loops: CDR1 SEHNR, CDR2 FQNEAQ (reference sequence). This CDR3 reads CASGLAGVETQYF. CDR3 bases: TGTGCCAGCGGGTTAGCGGGAGTTGAGACCCAGTACTTC.

The V and J genes are TRBV30 and TRBJ1-5; no clear D. CDR3 size: 13 residues. Per germline, CDR1 GTSNPN and CDR2 SVGIG (reference sequence). Trimming took 0 bases from V and 2 from J, leaving 5 bases between them. In DNA form, the CDR3 reads TGTGCCTGGAGTGTAATCGGCAATCAGCCCCAGCATTTT. Its protein product is CAWSVIGNQPQHF.

The rearrangement links TRBV5-1 to TRBJ1-4, with 8 bases that match TRBD1. The V gene's germline CDR1 is SGHRS and CDR2 YFSETQ. Trimming cost V 3 bases and J 4 bases; bases outside gene matches: 2. This CDR3 comprises 14 residues. CDR3 amino acids: CASSSTGDNEKLFF. CDR3 DNA: TGCGCCAGCAGCTCGACAGGGGATAATGAAAAACTGTTTTTT.

The DNA for the CDR3 is TGCGCCAGCAGCCCAGAAGCGAGGGGGATATACGAGCAGTACTTC. The encoded protein is CASSPEARGIYEQYF. This chain joins TRBV4-3 and TRBJ2-7, with D perhaps TRBD1 (6 bases). CDR1 is LGHNA, CDR2 YSLEER, per germline. Trimming left V 4 bases short and J 4 bases short, with 17 bases between. The CDR3 extends over 15 amino acids.

CDR3 protein: CASRLGARSEKLFF. The CDR3 nucleotides are TGTGCCAGCAGGTTGGGGGCGAGGAGTGAAAAACTGTTTTTT. The rearrangement links TRBV6-5 to TRBJ1-4; D possibly corresponds to TRBD1 (6 bases). With 6 bases removed from V and 7 bases from J, the gap between germline ends came to 15 bases. The CDR3 extends over 14 amino acids. From germline, CDR1 is MNHEY and CDR2 SVGAGI.

This chain connects TRBV11-2 to TRBJ2-7, with D unresolved. This CDR3 has 13 amino acids. The V gene lost 1 base and the J gene lost 2 bases, with 6 bases spanning the gap. CDR1 is SGHAT and CDR2 is FQNNGV in the germline V gene. CDR3 DNA sequence: TGTGCCAGCAGCTTAGTCTACCCCTACGAGCAGTACTTC. Its protein product is CASSLVYPYEQYF. Together with reference TRBV11-2 and TRBJ2-7, the CDR3 gives the full variable domain: EAGVAQSPRYKIIEKRQSVAFWCNPISGHATLYWYQQILGQGPKLLIQFQNNGVVDDSQLPKDRFSAERLKGVDSTLKIQPAKLEDSAVYLCASSLVYPYEQYFGPGTRLTVT.

The chain joins TRBV6-5 to TRBJ1-1; 7 bases are a match to TRBD1. The germline CDR1 and CDR2 sequences are MNHEY and SVGAGI. V was pared by 0 bases and J by 4 bases, with 2 bases of the junction left unmatched. The CDR3 has 14 amino acids. DNA of the CDR3: TGTGCCAGCAGTTACTCCCGGACAGGCACTGAAGCTTTCTTT. Its translation is CASSYSRTGTEAFF.

The chain uses TRBV27 and TRBJ1-2; possible D gene TRBD1, 5 bases. V shed 1 base and J shed 4 bases, with 13 bases lying between them. The V gene's germline CDR1 is MNHEY and CDR2 SMNVEV (reference sequence). The CDR3 loop spans 15 amino acids. CDR3 in amino acids: CASSLLFGHLYGYTF. In DNA, the CDR3 is TGTGCCAGCAGTTTATTATTTGGACACCTCTATGGCTACACCTTC.

The chain joins TRBV6-5 to TRBJ1-2; D perhaps matches TRBD1 (6 bases). CDR1 is MNHEY and CDR2 is SVGAGI in the germline V gene. V was cut by 5 bases and J by 4 bases, with 17 bases left in between. The CDR3 has 15 residues. DNA of the CDR3: TGTGCCAGCAGTAAGGATACGGGACAAGGCTATGGCTACACCTTC. Its protein product is CASSKDTGQGYGYTF.

Only one count was recorded for this clone. The V and J genes are TRBV6-1 and TRBJ1-3; D might be TRBD1 (6 bases). Between the trimmed V and J ends, which lost 8 bases and 0 bases, there was a span of 11 bases. The germline CDR1 and CDR2 sequences are MNHNS and SASEGT. The CDR3 covers 14 residues. The CDR3 nucleotides are TGTGCCAGCGTCGGGGGGCCCTCTGGAAACACCATATATTTT. Protein sequence: CASVGGPSGNTIYF.

V gene TRBV7-6 combines with J gene TRBJ2-2; possibly TRBD2 for D (6 bases). The length of the CDR3 is 14 residues. Trimming removed 5 bases from V and 4 bases from J, with 11 bases in between. Germline CDR1 reads SGHVS; CDR2 reads FNYEAQ. DNA for the CDR3: TGTGCCAGCAGCCCGGTGGGGGGCACCGGGGAGCTGTTTTTT. It is translated as CASSPVGGTGELFF.